This entry features one TCR beta chain sequence. Which antigen it targets is not known. Per-nucleotide qualities are absent, and no much larger clonotype sits a single base away. Each collaborating institution followed its own protocols to collect whole blood in K2EDTA tubes. For TCRbeta analysis, collaborators shipped samples in one of three forms: frozen whole blood, isolated PBMCs, or DNA extracted from either of those sample types. The data derive from a study of blood T cell repertoires in COVID-19 (dated by TCRdb to 2018 to 2020). Broadly, across the study: Collaborator samples came from the United States, Italy and Spain and covered acute and convalescent phases of COVID-19. Deeply sampled blood TCRbeta repertoires from subjects exposed to, actively infected with, or recovered from COVID-19 were included in the dataset. Where HLA class I and class II types were available, the types were taken from metadata supplied by the sample provider, not from assay-based typing. The material from the prospective study consisted of cDNA or gDNA derived from T cells, B-cell-depleted T cells, or PBMCs. The sample metadata nearly always contained a de-identified subject ID, COVID-19 status, age in years and sex. The samples were drawn from two sources: the first 160 participants of the ongoing ImmuneRACE study, and about 1,300 subjects contributed by 6 global collaborators. The repertoires were released in a freely available public database meant as a resource for research on the immune response to SARS-CoV-2.

What the study reported, not specific to this receptor: Clinical and demographic metadata were provided uncurated, with the amount varying by source and participant.

TCRbeta CDR3 regions were amplified from genomic DNA using the immunoSEQ Assay, a bias-controlled multiplex PCR. The authors' pipeline ran thus. Within the assay, amplification of reference gene primers was used to estimate how many nucleated cells each sample contained. Sequence reads were collapsed and filtered to measure the absolute abundance of every unique TCRbeta CDR3 rearrangement. For each sample, productive Simpson clonality was calculated as the square root of Simpson's diversity index over productive rearrangements. TCRdb holds this immuneACCESS table with in-frame rearrangements only. Some clones are missing; in checked studies, unresolved V genes explain under half, and the rest has no known cause. D and trimming were read from the DNA, whereas the V and J calls and clone size are those reported in that table. In this sample the table shows around 99,000 clones, less than 90% of which occur a single time. The ten largest clones represent approximately 18% of the sample.

From the cysteine through the phenylalanine, the CDR3 covers 14 amino acids. Only CDR3 DNA is held: 42 bases, read in frame from base 1. The germline V gene specifies MRHNA as CDR1 and SNTAGT as CDR2. V is trimmed back by 6 bases and J by 6 bases, and the junction contains 9 bases that no gene match accounts for. This receptor was identified in a woman aged 60-75 years with acute or convalescent COVID-19. The sequenced sample consisted of peripheral blood. The rearrangement joined TRBV6-4 to TRBJ2-3; 7 middle bases align to TRBD1. The base sequence is TGTGCCAGCAGCCGACAGGGCGTCGGGGATACGCAGTATTTT. The translation is CASSRQGVGDTQYF.